This T cell receptor beta chain was captured in a study of shared clonotypes between healthy human individuals. Study observations and caveats: Several donors had around 5.5% of their naive CD4 clonotypes in common. Naive subsets usually exceeded memory subsets in estimated richness.

Assay: immunoSEQ multiplex PCR; the TCRdb copy retains only in-frame clones and omits some. The repertoire holds about 2.3 million clones, with around 90% as singletons. Trimming removed 9 bases at V and 5 bases at J, with 16 bases between. The germline V gene has CDR1 LNHDA and CDR2 SQIVND (reference sequence). The CDR3 sequence is 13 residues long. Adult Caucasians living in Nashville, Tennessee made up all of the donors. On this clone itself: What it recognizes is unknown.

The origin of this receptor is a young man in good health. Some clones in this sample may be carry-over from other donors' samples. The sequenced sample was naive CD4+ T cells from PBMCs. Subset described: CD45RA+ positively selected. The rearrangement joins TRBV19 to TRBJ2-5, with TRBD2 as a possible D gene (6 bases). CDR3 DNA sequence: TGTGCCAGCCGGGACCTTGCGGGGGAGACCCAGTACTTC. This codes for CASRDLAGETQYF.